The rows below give T cell receptor beta chains drawn from one sample of a study of Ad26.COV2.S vaccination and SARS-CoV-2 variants. The table came from immunoSEQ multiplex PCR; TCRdb's copy has only in-frame clones and leaves some out. The sample has under 150,000 clones; roughly 90% are singletons. Sequenced here: peripheral blood, sampled after recovery from COVID-19. The origin of the receptors is a human donor who had recovered from COVID-19. CDR3s include the opening cysteine and the closing phenylalanine or tryptophan. The D gene is left open where the match is weak. Clone size is not always given. Where it is, it says once, few, many or a class for expanded clones.

CDR3 length	D gene	V gene	clone size	J gene	CDR3 DNA	CDR3 protein
14	TRBD2	TRBV24-1	once	TRBJ2-3	TGTGCCACCAGTGATTTTGGACTAGCTGATACGCAGTATTTT	CATSDFGLADTQYF
13	NA	TRBV5-5	NA	TRBJ2-3	TGTGCAAGCTCGGACATTTTGGCAGATACGCAGTATTTT	CASSDILADTQYF
14	NA	TRBV18	once	TRBJ2-6	TGTGCCAGCTCACCCGGCTCTGGGGCCAACGTCCTGACTTTC	CASSPGSGANVLTF
15	TRBD1	TRBV2	NA	TRBJ2-1	TGTGCCAGCAGGGCCGGGACAGCTACCTACAATGAGCAGTTCTTC	CASRAGTATYNEQFF
14	TRBD1	TRBV5-1	NA	TRBJ1-3	TGCGCCAGCAGCTTGTCAGGGGGCGCGGACACCATATATTTT	CASSLSGGADTIYF
13	TRBD1	TRBV5-1	NA	TRBJ2-4	TGCGCCAGCAGCTTGTGGACAGGGGGCCTCCAACACTTC	CASSLWTGGLQHF
15	TRBD1	TRBV28	once	TRBJ1-6	TGTGCCAGCAGTTCACCTCGGGACAGATTGAGACCCCTCCACTTT	CASSSPRDRLRPLHF
16	TRBD2	TRBV18	once	TRBJ2-1	TGTGCCAGCTCACCACGATCTAGCGGGGAAAACAATGAGCAGTTCTTC	CASSPRSSGENNEQFF
16	TRBD2	TRBV10-2	NA	TRBJ2-3	TGCGCCAGCAGTGAGTCTGGCGGGGGGGCCTTAGATACGCAGTATTTT	CASSESGGGALDTQYF
14	TRBD1	TRBV5-1	few	TRBJ1-2	TGCGCCAGCAGCGCGAACCGGGACAGTGGGGGCTACACCTTC	CASSANRDSGGYTF
17	TRBD1	TRBV4-1	NA	TRBJ1-3	TGCGCCAGCAGCCCAAGGATGGGCAGGGGGCCCGGAAACACCATATATTTT	CASSPRMGRGPGNTIYF
14	NA	TRBV6-5	NA	TRBJ1-2	TGTGCCAGCAGTTCGCAGACCCTCTTTCGGGGCTACACCTTC	CASSSQTLFRGYTF
17	NA	TRBV9	NA	TRBJ1-1	TGTGCCAGCAGCGTCAACCGGGACACGGTCATGAACACTGAAGCTTTCTTT	CASSVNRDTVMNTEAFF
17	NA	TRBV23-1	NA	TRBJ1-5	TGCGCCAGCAGTCAAACCCCCTCAGGGTGCCGCAATCAGCCCCAGCATTTT	CASSQTPSGCRNQPQHF
15	TRBD2	TRBV6-5	NA	TRBJ2-1	TGTGCCACGCACAGCGGTCAGCGGGGGCCTCCAGAGCAGTTCTTC	CATHSGQRGPPEQFF
15	TRBD1	TRBV7-2	NA	TRBJ2-7	TGTGCCAGCAGCTGGACAGGGGGGAGATCCTACGAGCAGTACTTC	CASSWTGGRSYEQYF
17	NA	TRBV24-1	NA	TRBJ2-5	TGTGCCACCAGTGATCCGGGCCTGGGGGCCTACCAAGAGACCCAGTACTTC	CATSDPGLGAYQETQYF
19	TRBD1	TRBV13	NA	TRBJ2-6	TGTGCCAGCAGCTTTTTCGCCGGGACAGGGGTTACTGGGGCCAACGTCCTGACTTTC	CASSFFAGTGVTGANVLTF